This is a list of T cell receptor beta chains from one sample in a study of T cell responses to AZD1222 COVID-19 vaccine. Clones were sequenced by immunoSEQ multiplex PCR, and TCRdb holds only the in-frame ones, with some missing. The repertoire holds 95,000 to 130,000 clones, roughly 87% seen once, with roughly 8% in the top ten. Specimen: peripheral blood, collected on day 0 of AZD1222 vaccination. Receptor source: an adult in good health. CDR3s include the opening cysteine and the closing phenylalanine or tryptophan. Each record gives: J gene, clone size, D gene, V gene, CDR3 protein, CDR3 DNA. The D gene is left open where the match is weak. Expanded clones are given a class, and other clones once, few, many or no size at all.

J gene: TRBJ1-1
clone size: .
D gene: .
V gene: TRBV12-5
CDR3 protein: CASGLGQNTEAFF
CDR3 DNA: TGTGCTAGTGGTTTAGGGCAGAACACTGAAGCTTTCTTT

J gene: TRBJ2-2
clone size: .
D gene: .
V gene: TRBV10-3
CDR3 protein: CAISGDGQNTGELFF
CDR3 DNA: TGTGCCATCAGTGGGGACGGGCAAAACACCGGGGAGCTGTTTTTT

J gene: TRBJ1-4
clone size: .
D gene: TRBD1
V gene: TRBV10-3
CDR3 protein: CAISPDRGGEKLFF
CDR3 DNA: TGTGCCATCAGTCCGGACAGGGGAGGTGAAAAACTGTTTTTT

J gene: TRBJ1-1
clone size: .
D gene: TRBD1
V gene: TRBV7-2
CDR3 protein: CASSRTGGTEAFF
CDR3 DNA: TGTGCCAGCAGCAGAACAGGGGGCACTGAAGCTTTCTTT

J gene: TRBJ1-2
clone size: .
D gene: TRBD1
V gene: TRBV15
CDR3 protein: CATSRDRDYGYTF
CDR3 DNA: TGTGCCACCAGCAGGGACAGGGACTATGGCTACACCTTC

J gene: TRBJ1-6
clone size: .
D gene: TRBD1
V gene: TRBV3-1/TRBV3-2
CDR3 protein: CASRSRGSYNSPLHF
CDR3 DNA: TGTGCCAGCAGAAGCAGGGGGTCCTATAATTCACCCCTCCACTTT

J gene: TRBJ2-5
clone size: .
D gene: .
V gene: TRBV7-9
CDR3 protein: CASSLVHLAQYF
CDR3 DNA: TGTGCCAGCAGCTTAGTGCACTTAGCCCAGTACTTC

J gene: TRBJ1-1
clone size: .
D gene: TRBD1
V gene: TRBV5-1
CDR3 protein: CASSLGGTGTTEAFF
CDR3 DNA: TGCGCCAGCAGCCTGGGGGGGACAGGGACCACTGAAGCTTTCTTT

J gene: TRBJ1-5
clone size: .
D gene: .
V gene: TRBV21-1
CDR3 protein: CAISPSMYSNQPQHF
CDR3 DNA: TGTGCCATAAGTCCCTCTATGTATAGCAATCAGCCCCAGCATTTT

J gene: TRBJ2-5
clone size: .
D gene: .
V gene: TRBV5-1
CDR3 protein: CASSFSSGSGETQYF
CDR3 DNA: TGCGCCAGCAGCTTCTCGTCCGGTAGCGGAGAGACCCAGTACTTC

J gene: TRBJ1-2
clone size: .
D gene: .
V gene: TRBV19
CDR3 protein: CASSIASLSYGYTF
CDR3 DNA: TGTGCCAGTAGTATTGCCAGTCTCTCCTATGGCTACACCTTC

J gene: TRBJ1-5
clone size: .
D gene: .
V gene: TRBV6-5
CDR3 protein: CASTFSNQPQHF
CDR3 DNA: TGTGCCAGCACCTTTAGCAATCAGCCCCAGCATTTT

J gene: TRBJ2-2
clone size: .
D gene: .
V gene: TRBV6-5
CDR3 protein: CASSYSSTTGELFF
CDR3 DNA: TGTGCCAGCAGTTACTCGTCCACCACCGGGGAGCTGTTTTTT

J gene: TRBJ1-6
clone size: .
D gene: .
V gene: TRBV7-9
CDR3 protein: CATGEAGDNSPLHF
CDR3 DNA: TGTGCCACCGGTGAGGCAGGGGATAATTCACCCCTCCACTTT

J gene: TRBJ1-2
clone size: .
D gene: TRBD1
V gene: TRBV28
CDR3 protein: CASSHGQGGYGYTF
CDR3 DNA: TGTGCCAGCAGTCACGGACAGGGCGGGTATGGCTACACCTTC

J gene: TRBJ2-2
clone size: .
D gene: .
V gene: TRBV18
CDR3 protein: CASSPGLDPSAGELFF
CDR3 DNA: TGTGCCAGCTCACCCGGTCTGGACCCATCGGCCGGGGAGCTGTTTTTT

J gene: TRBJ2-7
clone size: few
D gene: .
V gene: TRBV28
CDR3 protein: CASSLNSYEQYF
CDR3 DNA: TGTGCCAGCAGTTTGAACTCCTACGAGCAGTACTTC

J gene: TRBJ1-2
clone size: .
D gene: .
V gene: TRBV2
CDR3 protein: CASSGGENYGYTF
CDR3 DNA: TGTGCCAGCAGTGGGGGGGAGAACTATGGCTACACCTTC

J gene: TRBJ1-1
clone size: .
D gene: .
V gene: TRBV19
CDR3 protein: CASSIRGNTEAFF
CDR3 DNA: TGTGCCAGTAGTATTAGAGGAAACACTGAAGCTTTCTTT

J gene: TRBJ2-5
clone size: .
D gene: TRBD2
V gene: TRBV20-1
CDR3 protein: CSAQRGETQYF
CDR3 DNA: TGCAGTGCCCAGCGGGGAGAGACCCAGTACTTC

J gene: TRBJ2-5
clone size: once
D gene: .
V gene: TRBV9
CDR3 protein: CASSVAGMGETQYF
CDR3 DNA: TGTGCCAGCAGCGTAGCAGGGATGGGAGAGACCCAGTACTTC

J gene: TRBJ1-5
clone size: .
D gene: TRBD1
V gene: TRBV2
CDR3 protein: CASRRGQGAGQPQHF
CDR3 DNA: TGTGCCAGCAGGCGCGGACAGGGGGCCGGACAGCCCCAGCATTTT

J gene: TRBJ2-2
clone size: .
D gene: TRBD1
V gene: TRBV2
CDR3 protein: CASSATGPGELFF
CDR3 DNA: TGTGCCAGCAGCGCGACAGGGCCCGGGGAGCTGTTTTTT

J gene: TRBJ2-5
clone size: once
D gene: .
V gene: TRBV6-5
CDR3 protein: CASSYSQATGAETQYF
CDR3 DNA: TGTGCCAGCAGTTACTCCCAGGCTACTGGGGCCGAGACCCAGTACTTC

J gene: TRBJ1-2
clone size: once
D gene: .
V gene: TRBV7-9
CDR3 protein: CASSPGTDGYTF
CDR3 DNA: TGTGCCAGCAGCCCCGGGACGGATGGCTACACCTTC

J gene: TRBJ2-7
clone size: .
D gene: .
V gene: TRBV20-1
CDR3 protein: CSASRSHEQYF
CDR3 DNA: TGCAGTGCTAGCAGGTCCCACGAGCAGTACTTC

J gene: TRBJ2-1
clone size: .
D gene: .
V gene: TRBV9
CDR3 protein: CASSVMGSSYNEQFF
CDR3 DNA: TGTGCCAGCAGCGTAATGGGGAGCTCCTACAATGAGCAGTTCTTC

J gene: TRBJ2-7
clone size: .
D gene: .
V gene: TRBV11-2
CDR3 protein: CASSPSTVRETGPTYEQYF
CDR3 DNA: TGTGCCAGCAGCCCTAGTACGGTACGAGAAACAGGCCCTACGTACGAGCAGTACTTC

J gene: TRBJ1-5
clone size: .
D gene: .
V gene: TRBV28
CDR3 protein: CASSFSPVFSNQPQHF
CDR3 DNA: TGTGCCAGCAGTTTTTCACCTGTTTTTAGCAATCAGCCCCAGCATTTT

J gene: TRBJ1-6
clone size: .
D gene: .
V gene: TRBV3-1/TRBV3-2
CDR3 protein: CASSQARGSYNSPLHF
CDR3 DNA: TGTGCCAGCAGCCAAGCGCGGGGCTCCTATAATTCACCCCTCCACTTT

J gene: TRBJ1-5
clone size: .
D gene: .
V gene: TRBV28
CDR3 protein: CASSFPGDQPQHF
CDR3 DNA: TGTGCCAGCAGTTTCCCAGGGGATCAGCCCCAGCATTTT

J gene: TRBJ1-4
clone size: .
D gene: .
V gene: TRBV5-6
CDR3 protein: CASSSDMTGGNEKLFF
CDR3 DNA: TGTGCCAGCAGCTCCGATATGACGGGGGGGAATGAAAAACTGTTTTTT

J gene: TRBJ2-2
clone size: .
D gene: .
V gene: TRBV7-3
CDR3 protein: CASSLEGTGELFF
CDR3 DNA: TGTGCCAGCTCTTTGGAGGGCACCGGGGAGCTGTTTTTT

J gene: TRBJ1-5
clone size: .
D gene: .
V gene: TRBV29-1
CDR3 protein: CSVVAGDGNQPQHF
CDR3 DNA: TGCAGCGTTGTAGCTGGCGACGGCAATCAGCCCCAGCATTTT

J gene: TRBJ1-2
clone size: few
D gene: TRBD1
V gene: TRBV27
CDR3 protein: CASRTGKDYGYTF
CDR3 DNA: TGTGCCAGTCGGACAGGGAAGGACTATGGCTACACCTTC

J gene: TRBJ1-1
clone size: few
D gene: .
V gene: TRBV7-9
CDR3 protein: CASSPDRRLNTEAFF
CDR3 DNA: TGTGCCAGCAGCCCAGACAGACGACTTAACACTGAAGCTTTCTTT

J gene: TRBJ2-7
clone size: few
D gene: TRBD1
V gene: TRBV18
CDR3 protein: CASRLGQGYEQYF
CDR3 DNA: TGTGCCAGCCGACTAGGACAGGGCTACGAGCAGTACTTC

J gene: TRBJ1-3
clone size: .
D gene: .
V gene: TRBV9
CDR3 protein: CASSVSLGLSGNTIYF
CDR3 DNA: TGTGCCAGCAGCGTGAGTCTCGGCCTCTCTGGAAACACCATATATTTT

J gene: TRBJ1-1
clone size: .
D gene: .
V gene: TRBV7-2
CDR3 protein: CASSHTTVEPEAFF
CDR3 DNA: TGTGCCAGCAGTCATACTACAGTGGAACCTGAAGCTTTCTTT

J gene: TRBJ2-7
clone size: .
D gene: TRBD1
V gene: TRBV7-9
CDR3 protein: CASRPDRGAEQYF
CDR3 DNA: TGTGCCAGCAGGCCAGACAGGGGGGCCGAGCAGTACTTC

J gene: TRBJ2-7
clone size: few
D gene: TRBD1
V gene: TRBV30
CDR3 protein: CAWSPRGIYEQYF
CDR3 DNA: TGTGCCTGGAGTCCCAGGGGGATCTACGAGCAGTACTTC

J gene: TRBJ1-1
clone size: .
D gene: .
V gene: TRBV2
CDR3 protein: CASSDRAGGTEAFF
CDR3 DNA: TGTGCCAGCAGTGATCGTGCGGGGGGGACTGAAGCTTTCTTT

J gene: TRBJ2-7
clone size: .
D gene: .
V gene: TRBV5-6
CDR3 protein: CASSLLGGSREQYF
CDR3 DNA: TGTGCCAGCAGCTTGCTCGGGGGATCGCGCGAGCAGTACTTC

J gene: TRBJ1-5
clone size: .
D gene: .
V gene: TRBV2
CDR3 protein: CASSERQGNQPQHF
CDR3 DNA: TGTGCCAGCAGTGAACGGCAGGGCAATCAGCCCCAGCATTTT

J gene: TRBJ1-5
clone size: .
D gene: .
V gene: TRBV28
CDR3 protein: CASNRAGPNQPQHF
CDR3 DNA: TGTGCCAGCAACCGGGCAGGCCCGAATCAGCCCCAGCATTTT

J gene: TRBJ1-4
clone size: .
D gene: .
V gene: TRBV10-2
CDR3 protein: CASSVGNEKLFF
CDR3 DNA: TGCGCCAGCAGTGTGGGTAATGAAAAACTGTTTTTT

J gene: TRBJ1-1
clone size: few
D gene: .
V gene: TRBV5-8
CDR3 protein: CASIWGLTEAFF
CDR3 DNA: TGTGCCAGCATATGGGGGTTGACTGAAGCTTTCTTT

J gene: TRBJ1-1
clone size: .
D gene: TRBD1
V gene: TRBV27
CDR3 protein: CASGSPTGVKTEAFF
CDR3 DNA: TGTGCCAGCGGGTCCCCGACAGGGGTAAAGACTGAAGCTTTCTTT

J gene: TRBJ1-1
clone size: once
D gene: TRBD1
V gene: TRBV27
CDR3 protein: CASSPTPGQGNTEAFF
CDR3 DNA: TGTGCCAGCAGTCCCACCCCGGGACAGGGGAACACTGAAGCTTTCTTT

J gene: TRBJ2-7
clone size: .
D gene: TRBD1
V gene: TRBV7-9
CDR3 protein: CASSLDAPASDRGNEQYF
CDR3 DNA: TGTGCCAGCAGCTTAGACGCCCCGGCATCGGACAGGGGCAACGAGCAGTACTTC

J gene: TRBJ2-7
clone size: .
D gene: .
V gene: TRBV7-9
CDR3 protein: CASSSGTYEQYF
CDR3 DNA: TGTGCCAGCAGCTCGGGTACGTACGAGCAGTACTTC

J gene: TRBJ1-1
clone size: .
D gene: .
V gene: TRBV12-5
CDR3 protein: CASGLGQYTEAFF
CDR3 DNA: TGTGCTAGTGGTTTGGGACAGTACACTGAAGCTTTCTTT

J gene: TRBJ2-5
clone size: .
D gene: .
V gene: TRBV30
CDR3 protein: CAWSVPFSLGTQYF
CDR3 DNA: TGTGCCTGGAGTGTACCCTTCAGCCTGGGGACCCAGTACTTC

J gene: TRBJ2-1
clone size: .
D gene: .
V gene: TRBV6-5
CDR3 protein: CASSYSARGNEQFF
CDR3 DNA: TGTGCCAGCAGTTATAGCGCCAGGGGCAATGAGCAGTTCTTC

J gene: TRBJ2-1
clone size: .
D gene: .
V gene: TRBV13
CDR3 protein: CASSSLGGTGNEQFF
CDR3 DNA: TGTGCCAGCAGCTCTCTGGGGGGAACGGGAAATGAGCAGTTCTTC

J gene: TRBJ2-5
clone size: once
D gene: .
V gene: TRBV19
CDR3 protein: CASSIGGETQYF
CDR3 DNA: TGTGCCAGTAGTATAGGGGGAGAGACCCAGTACTTC